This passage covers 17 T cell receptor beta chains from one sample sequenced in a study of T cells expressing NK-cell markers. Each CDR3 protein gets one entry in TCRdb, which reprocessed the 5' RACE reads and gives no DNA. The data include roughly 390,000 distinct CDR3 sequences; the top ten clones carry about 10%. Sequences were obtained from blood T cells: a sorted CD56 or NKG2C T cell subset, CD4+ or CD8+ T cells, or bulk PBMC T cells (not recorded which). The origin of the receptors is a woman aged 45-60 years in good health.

CDR3 in amino acids: CAWSVGGTAEQYF. The chain links TRBV30 to TRBJ2-7; the D call of TRBD1 rests on TCRdb alone, since no DNA is present to check it. There are 13 residues in the CDR3. Per the germline V gene, CDR1 is GTSNPN and CDR2 is SVGIG (reference sequence).

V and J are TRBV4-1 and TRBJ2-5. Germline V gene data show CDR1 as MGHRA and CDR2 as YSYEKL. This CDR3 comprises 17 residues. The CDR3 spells CASSQAGSGGYQETQYF.

CDR3 in amino acids: CASSSRASGLAGVYEQYF. This chain connects TRBV27 to TRBJ2-7; TCRdb's D gene call, TRBD2, goes unchecked for lack of DNA. The CDR3 totals 18 residues. Germline CDR1 reads MNHEY; CDR2 reads SMNVEV (reference sequence).

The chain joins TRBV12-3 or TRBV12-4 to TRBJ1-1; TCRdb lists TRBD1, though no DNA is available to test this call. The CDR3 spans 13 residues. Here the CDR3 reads CASSFHGGPEAFF.

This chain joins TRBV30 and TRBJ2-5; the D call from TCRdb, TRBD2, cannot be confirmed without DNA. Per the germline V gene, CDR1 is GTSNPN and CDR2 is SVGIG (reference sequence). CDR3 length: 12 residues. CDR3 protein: CAWSMTSAVGYF. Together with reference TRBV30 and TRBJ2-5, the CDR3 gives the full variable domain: SQTIHQWPATLVQPVGSPLSLECTVEGTSNPNLYWYRQAAGRGLQLLFYSVGIGQISSEVPQNLSASRPQDRQFILSSKKLLLSDSGFYLCAWSMTSAVGYFGPGTRLLVL.

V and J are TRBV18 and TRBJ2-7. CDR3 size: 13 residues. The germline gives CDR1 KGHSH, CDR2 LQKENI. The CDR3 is CASSPRGTYEQYF.

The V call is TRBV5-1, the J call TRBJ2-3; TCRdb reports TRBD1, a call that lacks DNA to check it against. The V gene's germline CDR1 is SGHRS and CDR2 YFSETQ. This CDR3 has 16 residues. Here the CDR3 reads CASSPGTAISPDTQYF.

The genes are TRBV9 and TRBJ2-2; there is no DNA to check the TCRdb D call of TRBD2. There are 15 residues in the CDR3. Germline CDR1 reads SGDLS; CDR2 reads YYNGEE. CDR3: CASSQTPLQGGELFF.

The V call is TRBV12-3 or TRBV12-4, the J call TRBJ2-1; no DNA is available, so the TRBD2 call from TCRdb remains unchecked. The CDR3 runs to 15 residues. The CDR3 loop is CASSLRLALGGEQFF.

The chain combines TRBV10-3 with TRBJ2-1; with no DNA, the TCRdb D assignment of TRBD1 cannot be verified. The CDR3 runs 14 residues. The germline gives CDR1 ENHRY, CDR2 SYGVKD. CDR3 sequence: CAITPGALRNEQFF.

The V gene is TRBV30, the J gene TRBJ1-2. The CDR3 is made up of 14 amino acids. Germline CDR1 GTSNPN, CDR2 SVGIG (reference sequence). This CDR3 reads CAWSVRGINYGYTF.

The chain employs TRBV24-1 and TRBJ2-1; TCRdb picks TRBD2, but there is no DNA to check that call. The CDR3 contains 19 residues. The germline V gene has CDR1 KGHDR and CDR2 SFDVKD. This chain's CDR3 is CATSASQRAGGPWRAEQFF.

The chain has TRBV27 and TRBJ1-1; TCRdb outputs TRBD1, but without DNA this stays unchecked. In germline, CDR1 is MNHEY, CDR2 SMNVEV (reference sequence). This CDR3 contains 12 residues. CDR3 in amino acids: CASSVPGGEAFF.

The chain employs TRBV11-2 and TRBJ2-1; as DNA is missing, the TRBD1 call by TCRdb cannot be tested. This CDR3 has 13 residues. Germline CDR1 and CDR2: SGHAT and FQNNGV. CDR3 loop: CASSLGARGEQFF.

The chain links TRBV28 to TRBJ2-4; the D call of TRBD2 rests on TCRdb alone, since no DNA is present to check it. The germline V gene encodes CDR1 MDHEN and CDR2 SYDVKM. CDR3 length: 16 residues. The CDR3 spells CASLDSDRVAKNIQYF.

CDR3 residues: CASSRALGTGELFF. This rearrangement joins TRBV6-5 to TRBJ2-2. Germline V gives CDR1 MNHEY, CDR2 SVGAGI. The CDR3 is 14 residues long.

This CDR3 reads CASSFLAGQSSYGYTF. The V gene is TRBV7-9, the J gene TRBJ1-2; TCRdb's D call, TRBD1, is unchecked because there is no DNA. In germline, CDR1 is SEHNR, CDR2 FQNEAQ (reference sequence). This CDR3 region has 16 residues.